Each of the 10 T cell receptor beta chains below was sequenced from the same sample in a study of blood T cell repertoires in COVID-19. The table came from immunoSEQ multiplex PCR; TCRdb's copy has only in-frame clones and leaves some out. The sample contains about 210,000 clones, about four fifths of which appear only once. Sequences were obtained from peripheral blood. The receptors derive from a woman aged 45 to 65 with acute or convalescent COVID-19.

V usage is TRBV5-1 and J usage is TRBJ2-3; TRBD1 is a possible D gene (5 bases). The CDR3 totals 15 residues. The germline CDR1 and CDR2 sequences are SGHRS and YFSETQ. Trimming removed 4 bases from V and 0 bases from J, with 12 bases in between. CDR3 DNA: TGCGCCAGCAGCATAACAGGCTTGAGCACAGATACGCAGTATTTT. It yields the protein CASSITGLSTDTQYF.

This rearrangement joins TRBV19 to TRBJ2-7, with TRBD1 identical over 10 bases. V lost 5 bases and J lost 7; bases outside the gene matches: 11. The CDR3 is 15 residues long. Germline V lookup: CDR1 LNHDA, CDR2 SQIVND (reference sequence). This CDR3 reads CASSPPGTGALEQYF. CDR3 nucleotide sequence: TGTGCCAGTAGTCCCCCCGGGACAGGGGCCTTAGAGCAGTACTTC.

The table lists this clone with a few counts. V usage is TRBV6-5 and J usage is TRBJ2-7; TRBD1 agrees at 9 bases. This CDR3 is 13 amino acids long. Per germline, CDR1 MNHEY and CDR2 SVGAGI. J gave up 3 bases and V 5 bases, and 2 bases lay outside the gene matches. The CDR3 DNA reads TGTGCCAGCAGTATGGGACAGGGCTACGAGCAGTACTTC. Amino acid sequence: CASSMGQGYEQYF.

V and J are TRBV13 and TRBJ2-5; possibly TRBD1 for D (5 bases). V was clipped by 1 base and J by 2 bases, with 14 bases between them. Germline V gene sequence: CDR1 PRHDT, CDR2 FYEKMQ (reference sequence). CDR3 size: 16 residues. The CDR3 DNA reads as TGTGCCAGCAGCTTAGAGGGGCCCCGCCAGCAAGAGACCCAGTACTTC. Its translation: CASSLEGPRQQETQYF.

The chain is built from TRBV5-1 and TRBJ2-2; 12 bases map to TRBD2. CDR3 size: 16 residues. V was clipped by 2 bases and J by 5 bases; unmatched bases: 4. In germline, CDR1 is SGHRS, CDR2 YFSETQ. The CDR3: CASSFGLAGRTGELFF. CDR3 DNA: TGCGCCAGCAGCTTCGGACTAGCGGGAAGGACCGGGGAGCTGTTTTTT.

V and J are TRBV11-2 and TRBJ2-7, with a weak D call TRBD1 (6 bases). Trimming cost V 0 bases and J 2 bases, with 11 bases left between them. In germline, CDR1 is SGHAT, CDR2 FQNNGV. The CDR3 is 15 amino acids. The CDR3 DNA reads TGTGCCAGCAGCTTAGAGACAGGTTTAACCTACGAGCAGTACTTC. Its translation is CASSLETGLTYEQYF.

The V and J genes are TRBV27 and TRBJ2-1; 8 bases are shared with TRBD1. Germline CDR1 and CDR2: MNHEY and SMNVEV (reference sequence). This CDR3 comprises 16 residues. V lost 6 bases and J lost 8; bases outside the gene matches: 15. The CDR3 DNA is TGTGCCAGCAGCCCGAGCAAGGGTGACAGGGGCTATGAGCAGTTCTTC. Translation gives CASSPSKGDRGYEQFF.

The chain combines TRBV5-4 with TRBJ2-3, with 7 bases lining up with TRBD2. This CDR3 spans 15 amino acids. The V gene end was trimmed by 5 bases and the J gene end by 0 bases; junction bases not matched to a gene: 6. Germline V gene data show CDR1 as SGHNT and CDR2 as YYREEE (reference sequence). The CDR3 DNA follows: TGTGCCAGCAGAAGAAGCGGGATTAGCACAGATACGCAGTATTTT. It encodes CASRRSGISTDTQYF.

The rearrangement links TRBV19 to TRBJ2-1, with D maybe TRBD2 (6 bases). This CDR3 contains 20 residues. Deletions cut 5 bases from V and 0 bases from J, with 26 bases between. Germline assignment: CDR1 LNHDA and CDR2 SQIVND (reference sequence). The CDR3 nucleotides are TGTGCCAGTAGTTCGATGAAACCGGGACTTCACAGGAGCTCCTACAATGAGCAGTTCTTC. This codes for CASSSMKPGLHRSSYNEQFF.

The CDR3: CASSRGRHNEQFF. The CDR3 coding sequence is TGTGCCAGCAGTCGCGGGAGACACAATGAGCAGTTCTTC. The chain recombines TRBV7-2 with TRBJ2-1; the match to TRBD2 covers 7 bases. J was trimmed by 5 bases and V by 6 bases; bases with no gene match: 4. Per germline, CDR1 SGHTA and CDR2 FQGNSA. The CDR3 runs to 13 residues.